This T cell receptor (beta chain) was obtained from a study of OX40 agonist ivuxolimab in advanced cancers. Study information: Males comprised 82.7% of the group, whose mean age was 60 years (range roughly 23 to 90).

A history of autoimmune disease or systemic immunosuppression excluded patients. Baseline was the first blood sampling point, followed by cycle 4 day 1 and cycle 7 day 1. There are 15 residues in the CDR3. Trimming removed 5 bases at V and 4 bases at J, with 19 bases between. The V gene's germline CDR1 is SGHKS and CDR2 YYEKEE (reference sequence). Comment on this clone: Antigen unknown.

The table came from immunoSEQ multiplex PCR; TCRdb's copy has only in-frame clones and leaves some out. The sample carries roughly 80,000 clones, 90% to 95% recorded once. Whole-study results and caveats: CD4+ and CD8+ blood T cells expanded clonally by week 6 at 0.1 to 3.0 mg/kg.

The TCR sequence derives from an adult with an advanced solid tumor such as melanoma, head and neck, liver or kidney cancer. The chain uses TRBV5-5 and TRBJ2-7; D remains unclear. This specimen was CD4+ or CD8+ T cells sorted from blood, taken in a trial of the OX40 agonist ivuxolimab. The CDR3 DNA is TGTGCCAGCAGAATAGGAGACGGAAACCGATACGAGCAGTACTTC. Protein product: CASRIGDGNRYEQYF. The variable domain in full, completed from reference TRBV5-5 and TRBJ2-7, reads DAGVTQSPTHLIKTRGQQVTLRCSPISGHKSVSWYQQVLGQGPQFIFQYYEKEERGRGNFPDRFSARQFPNYSSELNVNALLLGDSALYLCASRIGDGNRYEQYFGPGTRLTVT.